Below are 27 T cell receptor beta chains sequenced from a single sample in a study of T cells in Graves' hyperthyroidism and ophthalmopathy. Authors of the study amplified TCR beta CDR3 regions from RNA transcripts. TCR CDR3 regions were first amplified by RT-PCR with HTBI primers. MiXCR was run by TCRdb on the multiplex PCR reads, yielding one entry per CDR3 protein. The data show some 440,000 distinct CDR3 sequences, with less than 20% seen just once and roughly an eighth held by the top ten. Sequencing was done on a sample of blood. These receptors came from a woman aged 18-35 years with Graves' hyperthyroidism.

This clonotype occurred many times. V is TRBV18 and J is TRBJ2-3, with 7 bases aligning to TRBD1. The CDR3 runs 15 residues. Germline CDR1 reads KGHSH; CDR2 reads LQKENI. The J segment lost 5 bases and the V segment lost 3 bases, leaving 8 bases of the junction unmatched. The CDR3 region is CASSPPRDRLDTQYF. The DNA for the CDR3 is TGTGCCAGCTCACCGCCACGGGACAGATTAGATACGCAGTATTTT.

The V call is TRBV20-1, the J call TRBJ2-1; 11 nucleotides match TRBD2. The CDR3 runs 13 residues. Germline lookup yields CDR1 DFQATT and CDR2 SNEGSKA (reference sequence). V dropped 6 bases and J dropped 8; count of bases not matched to a gene: 6. The CDR3 protein is CSAKLAGVYEQFF. Written as DNA, the CDR3 is TGCAGTGCCAAACTAGCGGGAGTATATGAGCAGTTCTTC.

There are a few counts of this clonotype. The gene calls are TRBV10-3 and TRBJ2-3, with D perhaps given as TRBD1 or TRBD2 (6 bases each). The ends were cut back, 7 bases at V and 4 bases at J, with 15 bases in the middle. The CDR3 is made up of 14 amino acids. The V gene's germline CDR1 is ENHRY and CDR2 SYGVKD. The CDR3 bases are TGTGCCATCACCGAGACTAGGGGGGCAGATACGCAGTATTTT. The encoded protein is CAITETRGADTQYF.

This clonotype was counted ten times or more. The chain uses TRBV6-1 and TRBJ1-5, with TRBD1 as a possible D gene (5 bases). The germline V gene has CDR1 MNHNS and CDR2 SASEGT. The CDR3 sequence is 16 residues long. V lost 5 bases and J 1 base, leaving 15 bases between the germline ends. The CDR3 region has the DNA TGTGCCAGCAGTTCGCGGGGGACCTACAGCAATCAGCCCCAGCATTTT. It translates to CASSSRGTYSNQPQHF.

This sequence joins TRBV29-1 and TRBJ2-7; D possibly corresponds to TRBD2 (5 bases). The germline gives CDR1 SQVTM, CDR2 ANQGSEA. The germline V and J ends were trimmed by 2 bases and 4 bases, with 9 bases remaining between them. The CDR3 is 12 amino acids. For the CDR3, the DNA is TGCAGCGTTGAAACCCTAGCTTACGAGCAGTACTTC. It codes for CSVETLAYEQYF.

The sample holds many counts of this clonotype. This chain joins TRBV2 and TRBJ2-7; D remains ambiguous. V shed 0 bases and J shed 5 bases, with 5 bases lying between them. This CDR3 is 12 amino acids long. Per germline, CDR1 SNHLY and CDR2 FYNNEI. The CDR3 DNA is TGTGCCAGCAGTGAAGCGCGACACGAGCAGTACTTC. This translates into CASSEARHEQYF.

This clonotype was observed a handful of times. The chain links TRBV6-2 or TRBV6-3 to TRBJ2-5; TRBD2 matches 10 bases. The CDR3 runs to 15 residues. V shed 2 bases, J shed 4 bases, and the junction held 4 bases outside the gene matches. Germline V gene data show CDR1 as MNHEY and CDR2 as SVGEGT. This CDR3 is CASSYGLAVRETQYF. The CDR3 DNA follows: TGTGCCAGCAGTTACGGACTAGCGGTACGAGAGACCCAGTACTTC.

J is TRBJ2-1 and V is TRBV11-2, with 8 positions matching TRBD2. Losses at the gene ends were 6 bases for V and 3 bases for J; bases not matched to a gene: 7. This CDR3 comprises 15 residues. Germline lookup yields CDR1 SGHAT and CDR2 FQNNGV. Written as DNA, the CDR3 is TGTGCCAGCAGTTACGGACTAGCTGACTACAATGAGCAGTTCTTC. Its translation is CASSYGLADYNEQFF.

This clonotype appeared a single time. A much more abundant neighbour one base away suggests this may be a read error. The chain has TRBV6-2 or TRBV6-3 and TRBJ2-1; D remains unclear. V gave up 5 bases and J gave up 2 bases, with 16 bases separating them. This CDR3 is 16 amino acids long. From germline, CDR1 is MNHEY and CDR2 SVGEGT. Written as DNA, the CDR3 is TGTGCCAGCAGTGGGTCCTCAGCTCGCACCTACAATGAGCAGTTCTTC. Translating gives CASSGSSARTYNEQFF.

The J gene is TRBJ2-3, the V gene TRBV6-5; 7 bases match TRBD2. The CDR3 totals 15 residues. Germline lookup yields CDR1 MNHEY and CDR2 SVGAGI. V trimming: 2 bases; J trimming: 1 base; junction bases outside the gene matches: 3. The chain's CDR3 is CASSYGRGGTDTQYF. Written as DNA, the CDR3 is TGTGCCAGCAGTTACGGGAGGGGCGGCACAGATACGCAGTATTTT.

This clonotype showed up many times. CDR3 sequence: CASSLRGGSNQPQHF. The CDR3 bases are TGTGCCAGCAGCCTCAGGGGCGGGAGCAATCAGCCCCAGCATTTT. The V and J genes are TRBV2 and TRBJ1-5, with TRBD1 as a possible D gene (6 bases). CDR3 size: 15 residues. Deletions cut 6 bases from V and 1 base from J, with 13 bases between. In germline, CDR1 is SNHLY, CDR2 FYNNEI.

This clonotype appeared many times. The rearrangement uses TRBV2 and TRBJ1-5; TRBD1 agrees at 7 bases. The CDR3 has 14 amino acids. Germline assignment: CDR1 SNHLY and CDR2 FYNNEI. Losses at the gene ends were 5 bases for V and 4 bases for J; bases not matched to a gene: 5. This CDR3 is CASSSGQRNQPQHF. The DNA of the CDR3 is TGTGCCAGCAGTTCGGGACAGAGAAATCAGCCCCAGCATTTT.

This CDR3 is CASSLAGLQGSGYTF. The DNA for the CDR3 is TGTGCCAGCAGCTTGGCCGGGCTCCAAGGTTCGGGCTACACCTTC. The chain uses TRBV5-6 and TRBJ1-2, with unresolved D. Trimming took 0 bases from V and 8 from J, leaving 17 bases between them. CDR3 size: 15 residues. Germline CDR1 SGHDT, CDR2 YYEEEE.

This clonotype was picked up a small number of times. The chain is built from TRBV7-6 and TRBJ2-1; D is ambiguous. Germline V gives CDR1 SGHVS, CDR2 FNYEAQ. V was trimmed by 5 bases and J by 10 bases, leaving 18 bases between them. The CDR3 covers 14 residues. The CDR3 reads CASSPRVLQWEQFF. CDR3 bases: TGTGCCAGCAGCCCGAGAGTTCTACAATGGGAGCAGTTCTTC. Looking up the rest from reference TRBV7-6 and TRBJ2-1 gives the full variable domain: GAGVSQSPRYKVTKRGQDVALRCDPISGHVSLYWYRQALGQGPEFLTYFNYEAQQDKSGLPNDRFSAERPEGSISTLTIQRTEQRDSAMYRCASSPRVLQWEQFFGPGTRLTVL.

This clonotype has ten or more counts. The rearrangement uses TRBV10-3 and TRBJ2-7, with 7 nucleotides matching TRBD2. The trim removed 5 bases at V and 4 bases at J, leaving 8 bases unmatched. Looked up from germline, CDR1 is ENHRY and CDR2 is SYGVKD. The CDR3 is 14 residues long. The CDR3 DNA reads as TGTGCCATCAGTCAAGGGGAGGGGTTGTACGAGCAGTACTTC. It yields the protein CAISQGEGLYEQYF.

This clonotype was found a few times. This chain links TRBV28 with TRBJ2-6; the match to TRBD1 covers 11 bases. Germline lookup yields CDR1 MDHEN and CDR2 SYDVKM. J lost 2 bases, V lost 6 bases, and 9 bases had no gene match. The CDR3 spans 18 residues. The CDR3 here is CASRGGQGVFPGANVLTF. CDR3 nucleotide sequence: TGTGCCAGCAGGGGGGGACAGGGGGTATTCCCTGGGGCCAACGTCCTGACTTTC.

This clonotype occurred many times. This rearrangement joins TRBV7-8 to TRBJ2-1, with TRBD2 matching 11 bases. J was trimmed by 2 bases and V by 5 bases; bases with no gene match: 14. This CDR3 spans 19 amino acids. Germline lookup yields CDR1 SGHVS and CDR2 FQNEAQ. The CDR3 loop is CASSNSGRAKGAAYNEQFF. DNA of the CDR3: TGTGCCAGCAGCAATAGCGGGAGGGCCAAAGGTGCTGCCTACAATGAGCAGTTCTTC. The full variable domain, with the rest looked up from reference TRBV7-8 and TRBJ2-1, is GAGVSQSPRYKVAKRGQDVALRCDPISGHVSLFWYQQALGQGPEFLTYFQNEAQLDKSGLPSDRFFAERPEGSVSTLKIQRTQQEDSAVYLCASSNSGRAKGAAYNEQFFGPGTRLTVL.

This clonotype appeared many times. This sequence joins TRBV7-8 and TRBJ1-1, with D possibly matching TRBD1 (5 bases). This CDR3 contains 15 residues. V lost 5 bases to trimming and J lost 4 bases, with 17 bases between them. Germline CDR1 and CDR2: SGHVS and FQNEAQ. CDR3 nucleotides: TGTGCCAGCAGCGAGGGGTCCCTTGGAAGCACTGAAGCTTTCTTT. Translation gives CASSEGSLGSTEAFF.

This sequence joins TRBV4-2 and TRBJ2-3, with D maybe TRBD2 (7 bases). The CDR3 is made up of 17 amino acids. V gave up 0 bases and J gave up 4 bases, with 17 bases separating them. The germline V gene has CDR1 LGHNA and CDR2 YNFKEQ. The CDR3 DNA follows: TGTGCCAGCAGCCAAGAGAGGGGTCGGGGGGCCCCAGATACGCAGTATTTT. Its translation: CASSQERGRGAPDTQYF.

This clonotype was observed at least ten times. V is TRBV28 and J is TRBJ1-6; D gene uncertain. This CDR3 region has 14 residues. Trimming took off 7 bases at V and 13 bases at J, with 20 bases between the two ends. Looked up from germline, CDR1 is MDHEN and CDR2 is SYDVKM. Written as DNA, the CDR3 is TGTGCCAGCACCCCCCTCCGCGGTTGGGCGCCCCTCCACTTT. It specifies CASTPLRGWAPLHF.

The V gene is TRBV7-8, the J gene TRBJ2-7; D not certain. Germline-derived CDR1 and CDR2 are SGHVS and FQNEAQ. The V and J ends lost 6 bases and 7 bases respectively, with 22 bases between them. This CDR3 is built from 15 residues. The CDR3 protein is CASRSGELTSREQYF. In nucleotides, the CDR3 is TGTGCCAGCAGATCCGGAGAACTCACATCTCGGGAGCAGTACTTC.

Note on this clonotype: This may come from a read error, since a much larger clone is one base off. The genes are TRBV12-3 or TRBV12-4 and TRBJ2-5; tentatively, D is TRBD2 (6 bases). V lost 1 base, J lost 5 bases, and 17 bases lay in between. CDR3 size: 16 residues. This CDR3 reads CASSLEEGISGETQYF. The CDR3 bases are TGTGCCAGCAGTTTAGAGGAGGGTATATCGGGGGAGACCCAGTACTTC.

Only a few counts were recorded for this clonotype. The rearrangement joins TRBV19 to TRBJ1-1; 7 bases align to TRBD1. The germline V gene encodes CDR1 LNHDA and CDR2 SQIVND (reference sequence). The CDR3 sequence is 15 residues long. The J segment lost 1 base and the V segment lost 2 bases, leaving 4 bases of the junction unmatched. The CDR3 region has the DNA TGTGCCAGTAGTATAATGGGACAGACGAACACTGAAGCTTTCTTT. Translated, it gives CASSIMGQTNTEAFF.

CDR3 DNA sequence: TGCAGTGCTAGAGATCGGCGAGAATTGAACATTCAGTACTTC. Amino acids: CSARDRRELNIQYF. This rearrangement joins TRBV20-1 to TRBJ2-4; the D is unclear. CDR1 and CDR2 from the germline V gene are DFQATT and SNEGSKA (reference sequence). Between the trimmed V and J ends, which lost 0 bases and 7 bases, there was a span of 13 bases. The CDR3 extends over 14 amino acids.

The sample holds many counts of this clonotype. The J gene is TRBJ2-1, the V gene TRBV7-6; the D gene is possibly TRBD2 (5 bases). CDR1 and CDR2 (germline): SGHVS, FNYEAQ. Trimming cost V 5 bases and J 0 bases, with 8 bases left between them. The CDR3 has 14 residues. CDR3 sequence (DNA): TGTGCCAGCAGCACAACTAGCTCCTACAATGAGCAGTTCTTC. This codes for CASSTTSSYNEQFF.

This chain joins TRBV19 and TRBJ2-5, with 8 bases fitting TRBD2. Per the germline V gene, CDR1 is LNHDA and CDR2 is SQIVND (reference sequence). The CDR3 loop spans 16 amino acids. The V segment lost 5 bases and the J segment 3 bases; nucleotides outside the gene matches: 11. In DNA, the CDR3 is TGTGCCAGTAGTTCGGGACTAGTAACTGGCGAAGAGACCCAGTACTTC. Its translation is CASSSGLVTGEETQYF.

The CDR3 region is CASSHHPTYAYNEQFF. Here the CDR3 DNA reads TGTGCCAGCAGCCACCACCCTACCTACGCCTACAATGAGCAGTTCTTC. The V and J genes are TRBV11-3 and TRBJ2-1; no clear D. In germline, CDR1 is SGHNT, CDR2 YENEEA. Trimming took 5 bases from V and 2 from J, leaving 16 bases between them. This CDR3 region has 16 residues.